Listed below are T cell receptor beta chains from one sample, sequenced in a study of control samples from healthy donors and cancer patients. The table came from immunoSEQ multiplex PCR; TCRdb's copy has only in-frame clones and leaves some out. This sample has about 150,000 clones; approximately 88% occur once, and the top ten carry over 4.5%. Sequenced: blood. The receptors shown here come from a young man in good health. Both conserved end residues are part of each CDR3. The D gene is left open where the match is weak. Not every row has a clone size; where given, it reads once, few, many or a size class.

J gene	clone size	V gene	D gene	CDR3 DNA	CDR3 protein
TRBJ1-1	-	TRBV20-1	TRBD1	TGCAGTGCTAGTGACACAGGGGGCGCGGGCACTGAAGCTTTCTTT	CSASDTGGAGTEAFF
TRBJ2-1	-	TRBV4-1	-	TGCGCCAGCAGCTCCTGGGGGCTCACAAATGAGCAGTTCTTC	CASSSWGLTNEQFF
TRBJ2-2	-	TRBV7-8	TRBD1	TGTGCCAGCAGCCGGAACAGGGGCACCGGGGAGCTGTTTTTT	CASSRNRGTGELFF
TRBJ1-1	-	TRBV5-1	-	TGCGCCAGCAGCTTGGCCGAAGGCGCTGAAGCTTTCTTT	CASSLAEGAEAFF
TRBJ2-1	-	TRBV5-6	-	TGTGCCAGCAGCTTGGTTTTCCCAGGGGATACCTACAATGAGCAGTTCTTC	CASSLVFPGDTYNEQFF
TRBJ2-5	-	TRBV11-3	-	TGTGCCAGCAGCCACTCCGGGTTACGGGAGACCCAGTACTTC	CASSHSGLRETQYF
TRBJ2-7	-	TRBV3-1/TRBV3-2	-	TGTGCCAGTCGTGGGGGCCAGGGCGACGAGCAGTACTTC	CASRGGQGDEQYF
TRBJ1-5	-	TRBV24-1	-	TGTGCCACCAGTGACTCGCCTGGGAGCAATCAGCCCCAGCATTTT	CATSDSPGSNQPQHF
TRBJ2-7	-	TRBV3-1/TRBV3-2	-	TGTGCCAGCAGCAAAACCGGGTCACCCTACGAGCAGTACTTC	CASSKTGSPYEQYF
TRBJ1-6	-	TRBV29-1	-	TGCAGCGCTAAAGAGGCCAGCAATTCACCCCTCCACTTT	CSAKEASNSPLHF
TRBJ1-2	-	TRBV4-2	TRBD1	TGTGCCAGCAGCCAAGGTAGGACAGGGCCCTATGGCTACACCTTC	CASSQGRTGPYGYTF
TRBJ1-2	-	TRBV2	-	TGTGCCAGCAGGGGCCTGGGTAACTATGGCTACACCTTC	CASRGLGNYGYTF
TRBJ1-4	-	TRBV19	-	TGTGCCAGTAGCGTCATAAGAACTAATGAAAAACTGTTTTTT	CASSVIRTNEKLFF
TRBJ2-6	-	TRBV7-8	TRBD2	TGTGCCAGCAGCGGGCGGGAGGGCCACTCTGGGGCCAACGTCCTGACTTTC	CASSGREGHSGANVLTF
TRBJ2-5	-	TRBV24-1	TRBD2	TGTGCCACCAGTGACCCCGGGACTAGCGGGGGGCCAGACCAAGAGACCCAGTACTTC	CATSDPGTSGGPDQETQYF
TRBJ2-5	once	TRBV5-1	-	TGCGCCAGCAGCGCCAGCGAAAGAGAGACCCAGTACTTC	CASSASERETQYF
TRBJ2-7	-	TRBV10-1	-	TGCGCCAGCAGTGAACGGGACGTCGGGGGTTCCGGGCAGTACTTC	CASSERDVGGSGQYF
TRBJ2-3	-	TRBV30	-	TGTGCCTGTACAGGGCAAAGCACAGATACGCAGTATTTT	CACTGQSTDTQYF
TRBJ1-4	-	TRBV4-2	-	TGTGCCAGCAGCCAAGTCGGGGTAACTAATGAAAAACTGTTTTTT	CASSQVGVTNEKLFF
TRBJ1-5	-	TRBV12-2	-	TGTGCAAGTCGCTTAGAGAGACAGTCCTTTTGGCCCCAGCATTTT	CASRLERQSFWPQHF
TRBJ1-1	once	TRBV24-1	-	TGTGCCACCAGTGACAACGGGGGACCTGAAGCTTTCTTT	CATSDNGGPEAFF
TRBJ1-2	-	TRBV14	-	TGTGCCAGCAGCCAAGATGTACCCACAGGGAACTATGGCTACACCTTC	CASSQDVPTGNYGYTF
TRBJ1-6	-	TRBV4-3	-	TGCGCCAGCAGCCAAGTGGGTGGGAATTCACCCCTCCACTTT	CASSQVGGNSPLHF
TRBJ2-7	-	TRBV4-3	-	TGCGCCAGCAGCCAAAACCCCCGGGTCCGCGAGCAGTACTTC	CASSQNPRVREQYF
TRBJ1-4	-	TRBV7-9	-	TGTGCCAGCAGCGGCGCGGATGAAAAACTGTTTTTT	CASSGADEKLFF
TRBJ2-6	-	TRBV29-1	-	TGCAGCGGTTACCTGACAGCTACCTCTGGGGCCAACGTCCTGACTTTC	CSGYLTATSGANVLTF
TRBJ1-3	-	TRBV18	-	TGTGCCAGCTCACCATCCCCCCCGGCCTACTCTGGAAACACCATATATTTT	CASSPSPPAYSGNTIYF
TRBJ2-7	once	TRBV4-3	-	TGCGCCAGCAGCCAAGACGTAAATCTTTACGAGCAGTACTTC	CASSQDVNLYEQYF
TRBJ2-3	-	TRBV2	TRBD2	TGTGCCAGCAGTGACGGCGGGAGGGCCTCCACAGATACGCAGTATTTT	CASSDGGRASTDTQYF
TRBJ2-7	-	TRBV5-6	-	TGTGCCAGCTCCGTGGGCGACCGGGAGCAGTACTTC	CASSVGDREQYF
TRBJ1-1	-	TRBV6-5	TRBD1	TGTGCCAGCCTCCGGGACAGGGGTGTGGGCACTGAAGCTTTCTTT	CASLRDRGVGTEAFF
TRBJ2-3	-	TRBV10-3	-	TGTGCCATCAGCCAAGCAGATACGCAGTATTTT	CAISQADTQYF
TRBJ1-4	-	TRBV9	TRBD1	TGTGCCAGCAGCCGGACAGGGGGCGAAGGGGAAAAACTGTTTTTT	CASSRTGGEGEKLFF
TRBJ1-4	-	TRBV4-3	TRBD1	TGCGCCAGCAGCCAAGATCAGTGGGTTCGGGACAGGGGAGAAAAACTGTTTTTT	CASSQDQWVRDRGEKLFF
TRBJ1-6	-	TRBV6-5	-	TGTGCCAGCAGTTACTCAGGGTACAATTCACCCCTCCACTTT	CASSYSGYNSPLHF
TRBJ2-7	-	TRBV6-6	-	TGTGCCAGCAGCTTAAGATACGAGCAGTACTTC	CASSLRYEQYF
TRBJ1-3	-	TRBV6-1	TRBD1	TGTGCCAGCAGTGATGGGACAGGGGGCTCTGGAAACACCATATATTTT	CASSDGTGGSGNTIYF
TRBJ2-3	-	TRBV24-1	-	TGTGCCACCAGTGATTCGACCGTCGCGCAGTATTTT	CATSDSTVAQYF
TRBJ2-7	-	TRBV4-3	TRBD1	TGCGCCAGCAGCCCTACCCCCGGACAGGGTCATGAGCAGTACTTC	CASSPTPGQGHEQYF
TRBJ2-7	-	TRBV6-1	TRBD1	TGTGCCAGCAGTGAGGGAATGACAGGGGGCGTGTACGAGCAGTACTTC	CASSEGMTGGVYEQYF
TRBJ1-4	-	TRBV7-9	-	TGTGCCAGCAGATCCCAGGGTGAAAAACTGTTTTTT	CASRSQGEKLFF
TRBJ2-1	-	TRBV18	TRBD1	TGTGCCAGCTCCTTGGGACAGCTAAACAATGAGCAGTTCTTC	CASSLGQLNNEQFF
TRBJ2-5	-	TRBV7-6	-	TGTGCCAGCAGCCCCACCAGGGCCGTGGAGACCCAGTACTTC	CASSPTRAVETQYF
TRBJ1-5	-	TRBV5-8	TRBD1	TGTGCCAGCAGCCCTCGGACAGGTAATCAGCCCCAGCATTTT	CASSPRTGNQPQHF
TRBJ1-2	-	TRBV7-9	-	TGTGCCAGCAGCCTTTCCCCGAAGGCGGCTAACTATGGCTACACCTTC	CASSLSPKAANYGYTF
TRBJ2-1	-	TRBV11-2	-	TGTGCCAGCAGCTTAAGGGCTAGCGACAATGAGCAGTTCTTC	CASSLRASDNEQFF
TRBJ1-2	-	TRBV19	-	TGTGCCAGTAGTATTAGGAAAGGCGGCTATGGCTACACCTTC	CASSIRKGGYGYTF
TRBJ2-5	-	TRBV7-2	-	TGTGCCAGCAACCTCAGGGAGACCCAGTACTTC	CASNLRETQYF
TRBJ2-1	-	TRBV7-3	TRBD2	TGTGCCAGCAGCTACAGCGGGGGGGCTTTAAATGAGCAGTTCTTC	CASSYSGGALNEQFF
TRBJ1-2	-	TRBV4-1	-	TGCGCCAGCAGCCAAGTTTTCCCCACGGGTAACTATGGCTACACCTTC	CASSQVFPTGNYGYTF
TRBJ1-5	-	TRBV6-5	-	TGTGCCAGCAGGATCGGCTGGCAGGAAGGGCAGCCCCAGCATTTT	CASRIGWQEGQPQHF